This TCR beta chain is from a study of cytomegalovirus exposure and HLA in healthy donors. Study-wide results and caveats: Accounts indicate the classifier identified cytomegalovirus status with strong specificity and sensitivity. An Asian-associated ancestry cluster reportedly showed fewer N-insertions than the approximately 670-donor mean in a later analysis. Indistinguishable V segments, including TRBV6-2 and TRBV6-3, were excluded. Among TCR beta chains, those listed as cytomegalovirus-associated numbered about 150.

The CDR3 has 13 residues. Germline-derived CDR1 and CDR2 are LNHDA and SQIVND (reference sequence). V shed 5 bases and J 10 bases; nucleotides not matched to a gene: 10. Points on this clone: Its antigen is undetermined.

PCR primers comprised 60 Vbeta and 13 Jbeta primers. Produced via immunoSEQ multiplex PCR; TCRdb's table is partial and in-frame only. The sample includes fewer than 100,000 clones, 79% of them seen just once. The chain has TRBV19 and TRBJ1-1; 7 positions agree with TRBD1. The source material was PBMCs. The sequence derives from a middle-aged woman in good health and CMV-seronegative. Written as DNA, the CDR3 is TGTGCCAGTAGTGCCCGACAGGGCGGGTTAGCTTTCTTT. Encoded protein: CASSARQGGLAFF.